The entry below gives a single TCR beta chain sequence along with its context. This clone's antigen is unknown. No base quality information exists; no much larger clone differs at one position. The cohort was made up of hundreds of healthy bone marrow donors. At the time of sampling, all cohort members were nominally healthy, though unrecorded immune exposures were likely present. The donor was CMV seronegative and was included in the group of around 320 seronegative cohort members. Every donor gave a peripheral blood sample, and the peripheral blood mononuclear cells from that sample were used for TCR beta sequencing. Genomic DNA was extracted from the blood cell samples with the Qiagen DNeasy Blood Extraction Kit. Library construction relied on the immunoSEQ multiplex PCR assay. For the multiplex PCR, a mixture combining 60 forward primers for TCR Vbeta segments and 13 reverse primers for TCR Jbeta segments was used. Amplification of the CDR3 region of rearranged TCR beta genes was performed with a multiplex PCR assay on genomic DNA. On the Illumina HiSeq System, the amplified TCR beta libraries were sequenced as 87-base-pair reads. The paper's processing steps were these. A later analysis tallied roughly 76 million unique TCR beta chains across the 610 or so repertoires, and about 10 million of those chains were shared by two or more donors. Raw reads were error-corrected and collapsed into unique sequences with a nearest-neighbor algorithm that merged closely related sequences to remove PCR and sequencing errors. V, D and J gene segments were assigned by aligning CDR3 sequences to IMGT reference sequences. Each retained sequence needed at least a six-nucleotide match to both a V gene segment and a J gene segment. Rearrangements were called productive when the CDR3 lacked stop codons and stayed in frame with V and J; all others were non-productive. Following IMGT convention, CDR3 was defined as the stretch from the second conserved V-encoded cysteine to the conserved J-encoded phenylalanine. In an earlier analysis of around 540 of the donors, sequences lacking an unambiguous match to a single V gene segment were excluded. An earlier analysis of 587 of the donors called V segments functional above 56.7% productive rearrangements and segregating when the between-donor standard deviation exceeded 5%. A statistical classification framework was built to diagnose cytomegalovirus status from the catalog of TCR beta chain sequences. In a later analysis, TCR nucleotide sequences were compared against IMGT/GENE-DB human TR gene sequences so that V and J genes could be assigned. In a later analysis, CDR3 sequences and most-parsimonious VDJ recombination scenarios were assigned using the TCRdist pipeline. In a later analysis, each TCR beta chain was defined by its CDR3 amino acid sequence together with its V-gene family, and reads lacking a unique V-gene family were excluded. In a later analysis, fewer than 600 highly shared, low-generation-probability nucleotide sequences were removed to address suspected cross-contamination and a sequencing artifact. In a later analysis, a clonal expansion index for each public chain was calculated from normalized within-repertoire ranks of inferred template counts. A later analysis computed generation probabilities with a VDJ recombination model fitted to out-of-frame rearrangements, and checked the results against IGoR. A later analysis scored TCR-TCR, TCR-HLA and TCR-CMV co-occurrence with hypergeometric tests, applying a repertoire-size bias correction to TCR pairs. In a later analysis, false discovery rates were estimated by permuting HLA or CMV assignments 20 times. A later analysis grouped co-occurring TCRs with DBSCAN, adding TCRdist sequence similarity when clustering within HLA-allele-positive subsets. Repertoires with fewer than 30,000 or more than 120,000 public chains, plus five repertoires with anomalous nucleotide sharing, were excluded from co-occurrence clustering. TCRdb limited this immuneACCESS table to in-frame rearrangements with V and J called. A share of clones is missing; checked studies link under half to unresolved V genes, and the rest is unexplained. That table is the source of V, J and clone size, and D and trimming were worked out from the DNA. The sample table shows approximately 130,000 clones, and about 80% are seen once. Jointly, the top ten make up 4% of the sample.

The CDR3 covers 16 residues, taking in both the cysteine and the phenylalanine. Only CDR3 DNA is held: 48 bases, read in frame from base 1. Per the germline V gene (reference sequence), MNHEY is the CDR1 and SMNVEV is the CDR2. V has 4 bases trimmed and J has 1 base trimmed; junction bases matching no gene number 9. The source of the sample is a study of cytomegalovirus exposure and HLA in healthy donors (dated by TCRdb to between 2016 and 2019). Some background on the complete study: An earlier analysis of 587 of the donors reported around 280 Gb of sequence data and 95 million to 140 million unique TCR beta sequences obtained from 150 million to 200 million T cells. Roughly 300 gigabases of sequencing data and approximately 85 million unique TCR sequences were included in an early release covering 550 to 800 HLA-typed donors. The genetic ancestry cluster associated with self-reported Caucasian donors included approximately 85% of the 300 to 450 genotyped donors. The study aimed to test whether signatures of past pathogen exposure could be identified by cataloging public T cell receptors. The study profiled the T cell repertoires of about 640 subjects by immunosequencing and related them to cytomegalovirus serostatus. In addition to the first cohort of roughly 700 subjects, a separate validation cohort of around 110 different subjects was used. High-throughput TCR immunosequencing, statistical association of individual TCRs with disease status, and machine learning were combined to predict cytomegalovirus infection status. To study patterns of TCR occurrence, a later analysis re-analyzed previously published TCR beta repertoires from around 660 donors and added high-resolution HLA genotyping. Rather than drawing on any new phenotypic data, the later analysis identified candidate immune exposures from TCR beta sequences and the way those sequences occurred across donors. An earlier analysis of more than 450 of the donors used high-throughput TCR beta sequencing to judge whether each TCR beta V gene segment behaved as functional or pseudogenic. Donor age, sex, ethnicity and CMV serostatus were collected together with the repertoire data. A later genetic analysis took genome-wide SNP genotypes for 398 of the 666 donors and used that subset as a discovery cohort. Every repertoire in the discovery cohort had been generated on one and the same sequencing platform. Class I and class II HLA loci were covered by the typing at four-digit resolution. The number of donors typed differed by locus, with about 629-640 for A, B, C, DRB1 and DQB1, more than 500 for DQA1, 600 to 610 for DPA1, and under 490 for DPB1. Four or five DR-DQ haplotypes were handled as single units for association and clustering, since linkage in the cohort was strong. Across some 400 genotyped donors of the cohort, an average of about 240,000 unique TCR beta nucleotide sequences per donor were sequenced, and roughly a sixth of those sequences were non-productive. What the research found in general, with its limitations: A further reported finding was that TCR beta sequences accurately predicted the HLA-A and HLA-B alleles for most subjects in the first cohort. Several of the top co-occurrence clusters appeared to be linked to parvovirus B19, influenza, CMV and Epstein-Barr virus, according to a later analysis. A later analysis associated about 16,000 TCR beta sequences with specific HLA alleles at a false discovery rate of 0.05. Assigning TCR associations to individual alleles was difficult when HLA alleles, especially DR and DQ, strongly co-occurred. This cohort had only TCR beta chains sequenced, and the lack of alpha or paired-chain data limited which features could be detected. In vitro tests confirmed that a few of the cytomegalovirus-associated TCR beta chains recognize cytomegalovirus antigens. In a later analysis, most CMV-associated TCR beta chains were found to appear HLA-restricted, with HLA associations seemingly driven largely by CMV exposure. Across donors, most TCR sequences were observed very rarely, whereas some public TCRs were present in many individuals. A later analysis found that TCR association rates varied across HLA loci, with DRB1 alleles showing the most associated TCRs and HLA-C alleles the fewest. HLA typing was unavailable for some donors at each locus, so association tests used only the typed subset. Correlated functional status among segregating V segments might be attributable to linkage disequilibrium, but an unknown experimental factor could not be ruled out. Cytomegalovirus status was reported to be diagnosed by the classifier with high specificity and sensitivity in both the original and validation cohorts. In a later analysis, HLA-associated TCR beta chains showed more clonal expansion and lower generation probabilities than non-associated chains that were equally common. A total of 150 to 200 TCR beta chains were listed by the study as associated with cytomegalovirus. CMV serostatus was the only immune exposure information available for the cohort. A later genetic analysis associated a missense DCLRE1C variant with V-gene and J-gene trimming of TCR beta chains, and an independent cohort replicated the association. It was suggested by the authors that the approach could potentially be generalized to other disease states and immunological phenotypes. According to a later genetic analysis, donors in an Asian-associated ancestry cluster had fewer N-insertions in productive TCRs than the approximately 710-donor mean. A cluster of highly shared sequence variants was judged likely to represent a technical artifact of the sequencing pipeline. Because the 87-base-pair reads could not distinguish some IMGT-functional V segments, including TRBV6-2 and TRBV6-3, those segments were excluded. Because counts were too low, roughly 16 rarely observed V segments, including chromosome 9 orphons, were excluded from the earlier analysis of several hundred of the donors. The presence/absence analyses assumed that sequencing depth was roughly uniform across donors, and that assumption may not be true. An earlier analysis of 587 of the donors showed that most TCR beta V segments appeared in productive rearrangements either about 90% or about 30% of the time, which broadly matched IMGT annotations.

The TCR comes from a woman aged 40 to 50 in good health and CMV-seronegative. The chain couples TRBV27 to TRBJ2-7, with 8 bases aligning to TRBD1. Source material: PBMCs. The CDR3 protein: CASSWQGTGNSYEQYF. Here is the DNA: TGTGCCAGCAGTTGGCAAGGGACAGGAAATTCCTACGAGCAGTACTTC.